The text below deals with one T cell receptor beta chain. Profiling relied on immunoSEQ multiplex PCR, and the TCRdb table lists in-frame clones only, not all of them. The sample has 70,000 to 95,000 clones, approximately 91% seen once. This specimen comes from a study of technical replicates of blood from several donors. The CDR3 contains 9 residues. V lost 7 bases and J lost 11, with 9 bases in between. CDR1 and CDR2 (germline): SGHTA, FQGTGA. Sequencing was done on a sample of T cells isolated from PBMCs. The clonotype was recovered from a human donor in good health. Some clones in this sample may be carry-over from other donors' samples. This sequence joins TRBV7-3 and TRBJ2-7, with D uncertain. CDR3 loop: CASTPPKYF. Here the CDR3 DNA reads TGTGCCAGCACCCCACCTAAGTACTTC.